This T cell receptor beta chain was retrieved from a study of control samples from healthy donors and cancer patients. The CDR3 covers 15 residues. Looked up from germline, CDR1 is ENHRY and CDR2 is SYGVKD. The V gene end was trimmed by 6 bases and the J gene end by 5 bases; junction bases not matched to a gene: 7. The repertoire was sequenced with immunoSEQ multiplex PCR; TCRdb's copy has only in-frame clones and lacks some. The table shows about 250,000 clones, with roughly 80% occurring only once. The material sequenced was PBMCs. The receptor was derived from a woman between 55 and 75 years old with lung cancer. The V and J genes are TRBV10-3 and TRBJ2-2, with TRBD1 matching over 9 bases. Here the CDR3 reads CAIRPGTGKTGELFF. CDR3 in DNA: TGTGCCATCAGGCCCGGGACAGGGAAAACCGGGGAGCTGTTTTTT.